The text below deals with one TCR beta chain. The table lists this clone with a few counts. The clone's antigen remains unknown. No per-base quality is available; no much larger clone lies one base away. Collaborating institutions collected whole blood in K2EDTA tubes following their own protocols. For TCRbeta analysis, collaborators shipped samples as frozen whole blood, isolated PBMCs, or DNA extracted from either of those sample types. At the junction V is shortened by 3 bases and J by 1 base, with 9 bases in between. The germline V gene (reference sequence) supplies CDR1 SEHNR and CDR2 FQNEAQ. Measured from the cysteine to the phenylalanine, the CDR3 is 14 residues long. The only DNA kept is the CDR3, 42 bases in frame from the first base. The sample is drawn from a study of blood T cell repertoires in COVID-19 (dated by TCRdb to the early 2020s). In the study overall: Samples covering the acute and convalescent phases of COVID-19 were provided by collaborators in the United States, Italy and Spain. The samples were drawn from two sources: the first 160 participants of the ongoing ImmuneRACE study, and 1,000 to 1,500 subjects contributed by 6 global collaborators. The material from the prospective study consisted of cDNA or gDNA derived from T cells, B-cell-depleted T cells, or PBMCs. Subjects who had been exposed to COVID-19, were actively infected with it, or had recovered from it provided the deeply sampled blood TCRbeta repertoires that made up the dataset. Where available, HLA class I and class II types were obtained from metadata supplied by the sample provider rather than from assay-based typing. The sample metadata nearly always contained a de-identified subject ID, COVID-19 status, age in years and sex. The repertoires were released in a freely available public database meant as a resource for research on the immune response to SARS-CoV-2. Beyond this particular receptor, the publication reports: Clinical and demographic metadata were provided uncurated, with the amount varying by source and participant.

TCRbeta CDR3 regions were amplified from genomic DNA using the immunoSEQ Assay, a bias-controlled multiplex PCR. As for the authors' bioinformatics: Within the assay, amplification of reference gene primers was used to estimate how many nucleated cells each sample contained. To quantify the absolute abundance of each unique TCRbeta CDR3 rearrangement, sequence reads were collapsed and filtered. For each sample, productive Simpson clonality was calculated by taking the square root of Simpson's diversity index across productive rearrangements. The immuneACCESS repertoire file appears here via TCRdb, limited to in-frame rearrangements. These files lack a portion of the clones; in checked studies, under half of the deficit traces to unresolved V genes, and the cause of the others is not known. The D gene and trimming were derived from the DNA, and the V and J assignments and clone size from that table. Recorded for this sample are around 280,000 clones; around four fifths of them occurred a single time. The ten largest clones capture around 4% of the sample.

Sequenced material: peripheral blood. The chain is encoded by TRBV7-9 joined to TRBJ2-5; the D gene identity is not certain. This TCR was recovered from a woman between 45 and 60 years old with active or convalescent COVID-19. The bases are TGTGCCAGCAGCTTCACCCTAACCCAAGAGACCCAGTACTTC. This encodes CASSFTLTQETQYF.